The 17 T cell receptor beta chains below were found in one sample sequenced in a study of early stage breast cancer tumors. Using immunoSEQ multiplex PCR, the repertoire was profiled, and TCRdb retains in-frame clones only, with some absent. The sample lists around 53,000 clones; 90% to 95% were seen once. Sequenced: blood. The receptors derive from a person aged 70 to 85 with breast cancer.

The V gene is TRBV5-1, the J gene TRBJ1-5, with a weak D call TRBD1 (6 bases). With 0 bases removed from V and 2 bases from J, the gap between germline ends came to 12 bases. Germline CDR1 reads SGHRS; CDR2 reads YFSETQ. The CDR3 has 16 amino acids. CDR3 bases: TGCGCCAGCAGCTTGGATGTCGCAGGGGGCAATCAGCCCCAGCATTTT. Residues: CASSLDVAGGNQPQHF.

V and J are TRBV6-5 and TRBJ1-4, with 7 bases fitting TRBD1. V trimming: 7 bases; J trimming: 2 bases; junction bases outside the gene matches: 4. CDR1 is MNHEY and CDR2 is SVGAGI in the germline V gene. The CDR3 is 14 amino acids. The CDR3 sequence is CASKTGFTNEKLFF. CDR3 nucleotides: TGTGCCAGCAAGACAGGGTTCACTAATGAAAAACTGTTTTTT.

The CDR3 loop is CASSQDKGVDGYTF. In DNA form, the CDR3 reads TGTGCCAGCAGCCAAGATAAGGGGGTCGACGGCTACACCTTC. The V gene is TRBV4-2, the J gene TRBJ1-2; maybe TRBD1 (6 bases). Trimming took off 0 bases at V and 8 bases at J, with 13 bases between the two ends. The CDR3 has 14 amino acids. In germline, CDR1 is LGHNA, CDR2 YNFKEQ.

This chain joins TRBV9 and TRBJ1-1; unclear D gene. Germline assignment: CDR1 SGDLS and CDR2 YYNGEE. This CDR3 comprises 13 residues. The V and J ends lost 1 base and 5 bases respectively, with 9 bases between them. The CDR3 spells CASSVNPETEAFF. The CDR3 bases are TGTGCCAGCAGCGTAAATCCGGAGACTGAAGCTTTCTTT.

CDR3 DNA sequence: TGTGCCAGCACGGGGACATGGCCTCAGCATTTT. This translates into CASTGTWPQHF. The V gene is TRBV6-1, the J gene TRBJ1-5, with a weak D call TRBD1 (6 bases). CDR1 and CDR2 from the germline V gene are MNHNS and SASEGT. The CDR3 is 11 amino acids. The V end lost 7 bases, the J end lost 13 bases, and 14 bases lay between the germline ends.

The chain is built from TRBV18 and TRBJ2-5; 9 bases are shared with TRBD2. Looked up from germline, CDR1 is KGHSH and CDR2 is LQKENI. Losses at the gene ends were 1 base for V and 3 bases for J; bases not matched to a gene: 0. The CDR3 has 14 residues. The CDR3 sequence: CASSPLAGEETQYF. The CDR3 DNA sequence: TGTGCCAGCTCACCACTAGCGGGAGAAGAGACCCAGTACTTC.

The genes are TRBV6-5 and TRBJ2-7; 8 bases match TRBD1. The CDR3 has 12 residues. V trimming: 6 bases; J trimming: 5 bases; junction bases outside the gene matches: 3. Germline CDR1 is MNHEY and CDR2 is SVGAGI. The CDR3 sequence is CASSRTGNEQYF. The CDR3 DNA is TGTGCCAGCAGCCGGACAGGGAACGAGCAGTACTTC.

The V and J genes are TRBV5-6 and TRBJ2-3, with 10 positions matching TRBD2. From germline, CDR1 is SGHDT and CDR2 YYEEEE. V dropped 0 bases and J dropped 2; count of bases not matched to a gene: 12. The CDR3 is made up of 19 amino acids. The CDR3 sequence: CASSLAWSGGAHDTDTQYF. CDR3 sequence (DNA): TGTGCCAGCAGCTTGGCTTGGAGCGGGGGGGCCCACGACACAGATACGCAGTATTTT.

The chain uses TRBV4-3 and TRBJ2-1; D is perhaps TRBD2 (8 bases). The CDR3 has 18 residues. V shed 2 bases and J shed 6 bases, with 23 bases lying between them. CDR1 and CDR2 from the germline V gene are LGHNA and YSLEER. The CDR3 DNA is TGCGCCAGCAGCCAAACTCCCCCGGGACAGCGGGGGTCCAATGAGCAGTTCTTC. Its translation is CASSQTPPGQRGSNEQFF.

This chain connects TRBV7-2 to TRBJ2-3; D might be TRBD1 (7 bases). Germline assignment: CDR1 SGHTA and CDR2 FQGNSA. V was pared by 5 bases and J by 0 bases, with 18 bases between. CDR3 size: 17 residues. This chain's CDR3 is CASSPRSGGPSTDTQYF. CDR3 DNA: TGTGCCAGCAGCCCGAGGTCAGGGGGGCCTAGCACAGATACGCAGTATTTT.

The rearrangement joins TRBV5-1 to TRBJ2-2; TRBD1 might be the D (6 bases). Trimming stripped 4 bases from V and 7 bases from J, with 14 bases between. CDR1 is SGHRS, CDR2 YFSETQ, per germline. The CDR3 loop spans 14 amino acids. CDR3 nucleotides: TGCGCCAGCAGCGCAGGGGCGCGTGGCGGGGAGCTGTTTTTT. Protein: CASSAGARGGELFF.

The V gene is TRBV6-5, the J gene TRBJ2-2, with D unclear. The V end lost 7 bases, the J end lost 0 bases, and 12 bases lay between the germline ends. The CDR3 spans 15 residues. Germline CDR1 and CDR2: MNHEY and SVGAGI. The DNA for the CDR3 is TGTGCCAGCACCCTGCTGGGCGCGAACACCGGGGAGCTGTTTTTT. This translates into CASTLLGANTGELFF.

The gene calls are TRBV6-6 and TRBJ2-3; 9 bases map to TRBD2. The CDR3 has 15 residues. The V gene end was trimmed by 6 bases and the J gene end by 0 bases; junction bases not matched to a gene: 4. Germline values: CDR1 MNHNY, CDR2 SVGAGI (reference sequence). CDR3 sequence (DNA): TGTGCCAGCAGCCGCGGGGGGGCCAGCACAGATACGCAGTATTTT. This gives the protein CASSRGGASTDTQYF.

This sequence joins TRBV5-1 and TRBJ1-1; D perhaps matches TRBD1 (5 bases). Trimming removed 0 bases at V and 2 bases at J, with 8 bases between. Germline V CDR1 and CDR2: SGHRS, YFSETQ. There are 14 residues in the CDR3. Here the CDR3 DNA reads TGCGCCAGCAGCTTGGCCGGGACTAACACTGAAGCTTTCTTT. Translation: CASSLAGTNTEAFF.

The V gene is TRBV6-5, the J gene TRBJ2-1; 10 nucleotides match TRBD2. This CDR3 spans 15 amino acids. V was pared by 6 bases and J by 4 bases, with 6 bases of the junction left unmatched. Germline V gives CDR1 MNHEY, CDR2 SVGAGI. The CDR3 DNA is TGTGCCAGCAGCCTCGGACTAGCGGCGTACAATGAGCAGTTCTTC. It is translated as CASSLGLAAYNEQFF.

The V call is TRBV7-3, the J call TRBJ1-1, with 9 bases that match TRBD1. Germline V gene lookup returns CDR1 SGHTA and CDR2 FQGTGA. The CDR3 covers 14 residues. J gave up 3 bases and V 4 bases, and 3 bases lay outside the gene matches. The CDR3 DNA is TGTGCCAGCAGCTCCGGGACAGGGTACACTGAAGCTTTCTTT. Protein: CASSSGTGYTEAFF.

The chain employs TRBV9 and TRBJ2-1, with TRBD2 identical over 8 bases. V dropped 4 bases and J dropped 9; count of bases not matched to a gene: 3. The CDR3 is made up of 12 amino acids. The germline V gene has CDR1 SGDLS and CDR2 YYNGEE. The CDR3 nucleotides are TGTGCCAGCAGCAAACGGGAGGGTGAGCAGTTCTTC. Its protein product is CASSKREGEQFF.